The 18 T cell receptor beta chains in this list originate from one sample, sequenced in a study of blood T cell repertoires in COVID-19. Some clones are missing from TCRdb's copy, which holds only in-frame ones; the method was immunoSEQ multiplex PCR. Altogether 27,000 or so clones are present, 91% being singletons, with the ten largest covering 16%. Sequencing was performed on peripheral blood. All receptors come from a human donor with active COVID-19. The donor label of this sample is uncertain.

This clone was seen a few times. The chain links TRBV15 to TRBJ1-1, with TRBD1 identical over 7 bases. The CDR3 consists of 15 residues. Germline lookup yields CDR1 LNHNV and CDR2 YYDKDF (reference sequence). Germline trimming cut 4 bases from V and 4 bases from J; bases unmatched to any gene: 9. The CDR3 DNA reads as TGTGCCACCAGCACGACGACAGGGTTTAGCACTGAAGCTTTCTTT. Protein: CATSTTTGFSTEAFF.

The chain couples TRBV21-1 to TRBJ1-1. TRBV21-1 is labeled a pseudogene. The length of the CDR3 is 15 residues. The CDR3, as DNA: TGTGCCAGCAGCAAAGCTAACTCTTGGAACACTGAAGCTTTCTTT. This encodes CASSKANSWNTEAFF.

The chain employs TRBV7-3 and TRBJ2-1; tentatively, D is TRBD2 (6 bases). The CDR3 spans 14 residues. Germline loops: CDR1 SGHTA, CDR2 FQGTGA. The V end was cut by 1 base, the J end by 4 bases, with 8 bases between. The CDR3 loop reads CASSLNGGYNEQFF. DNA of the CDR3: TGTGCCAGCAGCTTAAATGGGGGGTACAATGAGCAGTTCTTC.

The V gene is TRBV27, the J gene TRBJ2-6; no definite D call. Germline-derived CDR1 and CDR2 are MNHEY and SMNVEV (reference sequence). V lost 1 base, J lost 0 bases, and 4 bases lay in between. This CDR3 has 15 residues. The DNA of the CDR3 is TGTGCCAGCAGTTTATTATTCTCTGGGGCCAACGTCCTGACTTTC. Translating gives CASSLLFSGANVLTF.

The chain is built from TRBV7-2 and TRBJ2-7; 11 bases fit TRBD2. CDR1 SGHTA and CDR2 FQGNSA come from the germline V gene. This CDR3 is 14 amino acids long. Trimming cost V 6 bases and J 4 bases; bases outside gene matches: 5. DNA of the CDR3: TGTGCCAGCAGTTCACTAGCGGGAGAATACGAGCAGTACTTC. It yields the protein CASSSLAGEYEQYF.

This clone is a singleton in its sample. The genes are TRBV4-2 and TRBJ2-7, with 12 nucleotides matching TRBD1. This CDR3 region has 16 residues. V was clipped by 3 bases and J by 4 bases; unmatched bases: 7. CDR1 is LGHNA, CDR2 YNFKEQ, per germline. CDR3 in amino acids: CASSHGEGQGAYEQYF. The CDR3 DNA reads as TGTGCCAGCAGCCATGGCGAGGGACAGGGGGCTTACGAGCAGTACTTC.

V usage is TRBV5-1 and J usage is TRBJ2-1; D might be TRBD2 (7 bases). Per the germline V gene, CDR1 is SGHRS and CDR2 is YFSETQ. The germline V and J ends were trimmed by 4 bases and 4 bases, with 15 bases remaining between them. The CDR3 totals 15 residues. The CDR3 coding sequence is TGCGCCAGCAGCACCGGCGGGGGCGGGTACAATGAGCAGTTCTTC. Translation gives CASSTGGGGYNEQFF. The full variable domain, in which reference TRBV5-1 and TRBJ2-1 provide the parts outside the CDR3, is KAGVTQTPRYLIKTRGQQVTLSCSPISGHRSVSWYQQTPGQGLQFLFEYFSETQRNKGNFPGRFSGRQFSNSRSEMNVSTLELGDSALYLCASSTGGGGYNEQFFGPGTRLTVL.

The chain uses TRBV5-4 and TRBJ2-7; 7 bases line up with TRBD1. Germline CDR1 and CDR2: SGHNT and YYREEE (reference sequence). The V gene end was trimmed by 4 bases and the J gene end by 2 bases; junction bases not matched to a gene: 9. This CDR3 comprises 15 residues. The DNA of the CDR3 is TGTGCCAGCAGCCTAGACCTAGGGACAGCCTACGAGCAGTACTTC. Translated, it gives CASSLDLGTAYEQYF.

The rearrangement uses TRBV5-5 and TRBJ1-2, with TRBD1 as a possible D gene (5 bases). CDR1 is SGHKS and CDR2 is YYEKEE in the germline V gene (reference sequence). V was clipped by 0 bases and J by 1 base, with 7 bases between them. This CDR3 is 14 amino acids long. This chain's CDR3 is CASSLAGNNYGYTF. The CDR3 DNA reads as TGTGCCAGCAGCTTGGCAGGGAATAACTATGGCTACACCTTC.

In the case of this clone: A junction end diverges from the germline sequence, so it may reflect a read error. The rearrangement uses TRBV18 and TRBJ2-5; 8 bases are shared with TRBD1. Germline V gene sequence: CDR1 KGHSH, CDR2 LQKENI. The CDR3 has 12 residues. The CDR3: CASSPHRDRWDF. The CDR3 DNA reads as TGTGCCAGCTCACCACACAGGGACAGGTGGGACTTC.

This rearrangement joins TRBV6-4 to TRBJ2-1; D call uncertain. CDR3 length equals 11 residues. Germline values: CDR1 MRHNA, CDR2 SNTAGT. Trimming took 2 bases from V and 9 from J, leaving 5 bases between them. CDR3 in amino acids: CASSDNSEQFF. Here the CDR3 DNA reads TGTGCCAGCAGTGACAACTCTGAGCAGTTCTTC.

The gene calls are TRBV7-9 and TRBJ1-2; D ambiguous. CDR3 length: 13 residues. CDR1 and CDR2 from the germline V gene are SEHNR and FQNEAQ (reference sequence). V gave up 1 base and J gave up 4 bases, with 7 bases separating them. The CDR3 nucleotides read TGTGCCAGCAGCTTAGAGAGGGCCTATGGCTACACCTTC. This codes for CASSLERAYGYTF.

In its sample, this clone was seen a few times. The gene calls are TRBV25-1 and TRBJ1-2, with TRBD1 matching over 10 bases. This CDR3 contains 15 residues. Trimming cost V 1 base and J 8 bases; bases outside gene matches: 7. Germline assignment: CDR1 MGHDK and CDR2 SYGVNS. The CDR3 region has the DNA TGTGCCAGCAGTGAATTTAGGACAGGGGGAGAGGGCTACACCTTC. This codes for CASSEFRTGGEGYTF.

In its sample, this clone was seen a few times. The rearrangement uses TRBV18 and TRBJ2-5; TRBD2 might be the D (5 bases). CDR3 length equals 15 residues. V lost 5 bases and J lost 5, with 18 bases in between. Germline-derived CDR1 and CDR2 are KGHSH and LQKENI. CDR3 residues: CASSSYTDSVETQYF. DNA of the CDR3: TGTGCCAGCTCATCTTATACCGATAGCGTGGAGACCCAGTACTTC.

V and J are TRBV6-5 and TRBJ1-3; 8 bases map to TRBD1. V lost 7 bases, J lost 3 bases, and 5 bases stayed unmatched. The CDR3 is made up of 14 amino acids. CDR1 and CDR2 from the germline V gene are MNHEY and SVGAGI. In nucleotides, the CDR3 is TGTGCCAGCATTCAGGGGGCAGTTGGAAACACCATATATTTT. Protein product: CASIQGAVGNTIYF.

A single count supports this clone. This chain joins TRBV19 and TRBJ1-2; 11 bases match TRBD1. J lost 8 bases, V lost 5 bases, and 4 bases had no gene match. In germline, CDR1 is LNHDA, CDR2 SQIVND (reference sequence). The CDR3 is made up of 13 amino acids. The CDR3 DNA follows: TGTGCCAGTAGTCCGGACAGGGGGCAGGGCTACACCTTC. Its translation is CASSPDRGQGYTF.

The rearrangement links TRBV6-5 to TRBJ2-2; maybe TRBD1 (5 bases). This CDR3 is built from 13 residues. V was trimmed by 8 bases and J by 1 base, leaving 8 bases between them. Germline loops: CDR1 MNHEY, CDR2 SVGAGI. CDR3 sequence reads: CASGQGNTGELFF. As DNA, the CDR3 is TGTGCCAGCGGCCAGGGGAACACCGGGGAGCTGTTTTTT.

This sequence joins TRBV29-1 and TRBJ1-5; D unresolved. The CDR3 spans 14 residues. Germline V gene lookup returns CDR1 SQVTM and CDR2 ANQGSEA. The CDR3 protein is CTTREIASNQPQHF. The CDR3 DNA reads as TGCACCACCCGCGAGATAGCGAGCAATCAGCCCCAGCATTTT.